One TCR beta chain is described in this entry. Its cognate antigen is unknown. The sample belongs to a study of shared clonotypes between healthy human individuals. An approximately 180 ng quantity of DNA, some 30,000 T cell genomes, went into the sorted-subset replicate PCRs. Only in-frame clones appear in the TCRdb table, and some are missing; sequencing was by immunoSEQ multiplex PCR. The profile shows some 2,100,000 clones, approximately 95% of them singletons. Findings of the study overall: Relative to their counterparts shared across all four donors, non-shared clonotypes exhibited diminished generation probabilities. Sequencing depth was a factor that was expected to affect clonotype sharing among donors.

The length of the CDR3 is 15 residues. V shed 10 bases and J 1 base; nucleotides not matched to a gene: 6. Per the germline V gene, CDR1 is ENHRY and CDR2 is SYGVKD. The chain uses TRBV10-3 and TRBJ2-5; 13 nucleotides align to TRBD2. Material: naive CD4+ T cells sorted from blood. The subset is: CD45RA+ positively selected. This TCR came from a man younger than 30 in good health. CDR3 nucleotides: TGTGCCACAAGGACTAGCGGGGGAACCCAAGAGACCCAGTACTTC. Its protein product is CATRTSGGTQETQYF.